The 16 T cell receptor beta chains reported below all come from one sample, sequenced in a study of blood T cell repertoires in COVID-19. Method: immunoSEQ multiplex PCR; TCRdb's copy keeps in-frame clones and lacks some. Here the sample spans around 92,000 clones, roughly 89% being singletons. What was sequenced was peripheral blood. The origin of the receptors is a woman aged 80 or older with active COVID-19.

The chain uses TRBV6-1 and TRBJ2-3, with TRBD2 matching over 7 bases. Germline V gene sequence: CDR1 MNHNS, CDR2 SASEGT. This CDR3 spans 16 amino acids. After removal of 4 bases from V and 4 bases from J, the junction contained 11 bases not matched to a gene. CDR3 sequence (DNA): TGTGCCAGCAGTGCCTTGGGAGGGCTGGTCGCAGATACGCAGTATTTT. Translated, it gives CASSALGGLVADTQYF.

This clone was observed a single time. V is TRBV2 and J is TRBJ2-5; 8 positions match TRBD2. V lost 6 bases and J lost 5; bases outside the gene matches: 8. From germline, CDR1 is SNHLY and CDR2 FYNNEI. The CDR3 totals 14 residues. The CDR3 DNA follows: TGTGCCAGCAGCGGCAGCGGGAGAATTGAGACCCAGTACTTC. Translated, it gives CASSGSGRIETQYF.

V and J are TRBV4-2 and TRBJ2-1, with 13 nucleotides matching TRBD2. The CDR3 runs to 17 residues. With 0 bases clipped from V and 4 bases from J, the junction kept 3 bases outside the gene matches. Germline CDR1 and CDR2: LGHNA and YNFKEQ. The CDR3 reads CASSQDQLAGGYNEQFF. CDR3 nucleotides: TGTGCCAGCAGCCAAGATCAACTAGCGGGAGGGTACAATGAGCAGTTCTTC.

This clone was recorded only once. V usage is TRBV6-2 or TRBV6-3 and J usage is TRBJ1-2; perhaps TRBD1 as D (6 bases). Trimming left V 6 bases short and J 8 bases short, with 19 bases between. Germline V lookup: CDR1 MNHEY, CDR2 SVGEGT. The CDR3 runs to 14 residues. The CDR3 DNA reads TGTGCCAGCAGCTTCGTCGGGGGGGCAGGAGGCTACACCTTC. This sequence encodes CASSFVGGAGGYTF.

The rearrangement uses TRBV21-1 and TRBJ2-6; TRBD2 is taken as the D call from the table, unchecked against the DNA. TRBV21-1 is noted as a pseudogene. The CDR3 has 20 amino acids. Written as DNA, the CDR3 is TGTGCCAGCAGCAGAACATCCCCGGGACTAGCGGGAGATGGGGCCAACGTCCTGACTTTC. Translation: CASSRTSPGLAGDGANVLTF.

The chain joins TRBV27 to TRBJ2-3; 7 bases match TRBD1. The CDR3 is 15 residues long. The trim removed 3 bases at V and 6 bases at J, leaving 9 bases unmatched. The germline CDR1 and CDR2 sequences are MNHEY and SMNVEV (reference sequence). In nucleotides, the CDR3 is TGTGCCAGCAGTTTCCTGACGACAGGGACCGATACGCAGTATTTT. Translating gives CASSFLTTGTDTQYF.

The chain has TRBV18 and TRBJ1-2; tentative D call: TRBD1 (6 bases). Germline V CDR1 and CDR2: KGHSH, LQKENI. CDR3 length: 17 residues. V was trimmed by 3 bases and J by 0 bases, leaving 17 bases between them. CDR3 residues: CASSPSRPGQTNYGYTF. DNA for the CDR3: TGTGCCAGCTCACCTTCCCGACCGGGACAAACTAACTATGGCTACACCTTC.

V and J are TRBV5-1 and TRBJ2-7; 8 bases are shared with TRBD1. This CDR3 comprises 14 residues. V lost 3 bases, J lost 4 bases, and 6 bases stayed unmatched. Germline V gene data show CDR1 as SGHRS and CDR2 as YFSETQ. As DNA, the CDR3 is TGCGCCAGCAGCTCTGGACAGGGCGGGTACGAGCAGTACTTC. This encodes CASSSGQGGYEQYF.

The chain has TRBV18 and TRBJ1-1; maybe TRBD1 (5 bases). CDR1 is KGHSH and CDR2 is LQKENI in the germline V gene. The CDR3 has 14 amino acids. V was trimmed by 3 bases and J by 1 base, leaving 9 bases between them. The CDR3, as DNA: TGTGCCAGCTCACCGGGGGGTAAGAACACTGAAGCTTTCTTT. Translating it yields CASSPGGKNTEAFF.

The gene calls are TRBV6-5 and TRBJ2-4; D perhaps matches TRBD1 (7 bases). Germline CDR1 MNHEY, CDR2 SVGAGI. V lost 6 bases, J lost 0 bases, and 9 bases lay in between. CDR3 length: 14 residues. CDR3 sequence reads: CASSQGGAKNIQYF. The CDR3 bases are TGTGCCAGCAGCCAGGGGGGAGCCAAAAACATTCAGTACTTC.

The V gene is TRBV30, the J gene TRBJ1-2; D not certain. Per the germline V gene, CDR1 is GTSNPN and CDR2 is SVGIG (reference sequence). Trimming pared 3 bases from V and 4 bases from J, leaving 15 bases between. The CDR3 runs 14 residues. CDR3 sequence (DNA): TGTGCCTGGAGGTCGGGGAGGGTGGGCTATGGCTACACCTTC. This translates into CAWRSGRVGYGYTF.

The J gene is TRBJ2-7, the V gene TRBV7-8; 10 bases align to TRBD2. CDR1 is SGHVS, CDR2 FQNEAQ, per germline. V gave up 2 bases and J gave up 7 bases; unmatched junction bases: 8. The CDR3 runs 15 residues. CDR3 residues: CASSLLSGRAREQYF. The CDR3 DNA reads as TGTGCCAGCAGCTTATTGAGCGGGAGGGCTAGGGAGCAGTACTTC.

The chain has TRBV6-5 and TRBJ2-3, with 12 bases identical to TRBD2. V trimming: 8 bases; J trimming: 6 bases; junction bases outside the gene matches: 9. CDR1 and CDR2 (germline): MNHEY, SVGAGI. CDR3 length: 15 amino acids. The CDR3 spells CASWTSGTRRDTQYF. The DNA of the CDR3 is TGTGCCAGCTGGACTAGCGGGACTCGGAGGGATACGCAGTATTTT.

J is TRBJ2-1 and V is TRBV7-9, with 9 bases that match TRBD2. Germline V CDR1 and CDR2: SEHNR, FQNEAQ (reference sequence). This CDR3 has 19 residues. V dropped 4 bases and J dropped 0; count of bases not matched to a gene: 13. The CDR3 DNA sequence: TGTGCCAGCAGCTACCTCGGGGGGTTTAGCGGGAGCTCCTACAATGAGCAGTTCTTC. Protein: CASSYLGGFSGSSYNEQFF.

V gene TRBV5-1 combines with J gene TRBJ1-2; D remains unclear. The CDR3 extends over 13 amino acids. In germline, CDR1 is SGHRS, CDR2 YFSETQ. Trimming removed 7 bases from V and 6 bases from J, with 16 bases in between. This chain's CDR3 is CASSGGFINGYTF. CDR3 nucleotides: TGCGCCAGCTCGGGCGGGTTTATTAATGGCTACACCTTC.

This chain joins TRBV4-2 and TRBJ2-1; D gene uncertain. Germline CDR1 and CDR2: LGHNA and YNFKEQ. CDR3 length: 20 residues. V shed 0 bases and J shed 0 bases, with 21 bases lying between them. CDR3 sequence reads: CASSQDLPEFYRSSYNEQFF. The CDR3 DNA is TGTGCCAGCAGCCAAGATCTTCCTGAGTTCTACAGAAGCTCCTACAATGAGCAGTTCTTC.